Sequencing of this T cell receptor (beta chain) was carried out in a study of T cell repertoires in cytomegalovirus infection. Overall study context: A matching HLA type, together with CMV infection, was signaled by public TCR beta signatures. Study observations and caveats: Identification of carriers of CMV plus the relevant HLA was performed using cumulative public TCR beta family frequency. Across the ex vivo response, the dominant clonotypes were HLA-C-restricted CMV-specific TCR beta clonotypes.

This clonotype was detected ten times or more. Antigen unknown. V was clipped by 6 bases and J by 4 bases, with 7 bases between them. Germline CDR1 MNHNS, CDR2 SASEGT. The CDR3 consists of 13 residues. In TCRdb, the reads were re-called with MiXCR into one record per CDR3 protein. The table includes 300,000 to 400,000 distinct CDR3 sequences, more than 9% detected once. The V and J genes are TRBV6-1 and TRBJ1-6; the D is unclear. Sequences were obtained from PBMCs. The receptor's source is a human donor in good health (CMV status not recorded). Some clones in this sample may be carry-over from other donors' samples. In DNA, the CDR3 is TGTGCCAGCAGCGGACGGTATAATTCACCCCTCCACTTT. This codes for CASSGRYNSPLHF.